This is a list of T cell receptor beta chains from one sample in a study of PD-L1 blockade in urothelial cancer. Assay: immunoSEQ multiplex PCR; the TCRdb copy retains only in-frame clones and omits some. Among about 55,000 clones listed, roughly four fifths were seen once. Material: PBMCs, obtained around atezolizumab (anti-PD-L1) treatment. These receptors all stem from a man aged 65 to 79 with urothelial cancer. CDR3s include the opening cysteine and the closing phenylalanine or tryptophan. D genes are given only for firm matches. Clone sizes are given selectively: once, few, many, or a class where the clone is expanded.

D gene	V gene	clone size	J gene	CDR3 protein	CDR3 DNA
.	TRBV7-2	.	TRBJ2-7	CASSLAGRMEPYEQYF	TGTGCCAGCAGCTTAGCAGGCCGGATGGAGCCCTACGAGCAGTACTTC
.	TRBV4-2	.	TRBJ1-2	CASSQDGGDRYGYTF	TGTGCCAGCAGCCAAGATGGCGGGGACCGGTATGGCTACACCTTC
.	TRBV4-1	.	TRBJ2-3	CASSPLVLGTQYF	TGCGCCAGCAGCCCATTAGTGCTCGGTACGCAGTATTTT
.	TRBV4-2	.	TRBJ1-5	CASSQVSQGAQPQHF	TGTGCCAGCAGCCAAGTATCACAGGGAGCACAGCCCCAGCATTTT
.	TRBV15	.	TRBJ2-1	CATSRERRGNEQFF	TGTGCCACCAGCAGAGAACGCCGGGGGAATGAGCAGTTCTTC
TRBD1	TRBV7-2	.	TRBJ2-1	CASTIRDRGYNEQFF	TGTGCCAGCACCATCCGGGACAGGGGCTACAATGAGCAGTTCTTC
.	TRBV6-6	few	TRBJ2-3	CASTQTPGLGTQYF	TGTGCCAGCACCCAGACCCCCGGACTTGGTACGCAGTATTTT
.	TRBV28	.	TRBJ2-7	CASSPLASRRGKYEQYF	TGTGCCAGCAGCCCCCTTGCGAGTCGGCGAGGAAAATACGAGCAGTACTTC
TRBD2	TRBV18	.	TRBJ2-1	CASSPLRLAGAGEQFF	TGTGCCAGCTCACCCTTACGACTAGCTGGGGCCGGTGAGCAGTTCTTC
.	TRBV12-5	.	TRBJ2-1	CASGLGTVNEQFF	TGTGCTAGTGGTTTGGGGACAGTCAATGAGCAGTTCTTC
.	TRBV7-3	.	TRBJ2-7	CASSLLGGAEQYF	TGTGCCAGCAGCTTATTAGGCGGGGCCGAGCAGTACTTC
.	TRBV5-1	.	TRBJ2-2	CASSLSGPQGMVAGELFF	TGCGCCAGCAGCTTGAGTGGTCCCCAGGGGATGGTCGCCGGGGAGCTGTTTTTT
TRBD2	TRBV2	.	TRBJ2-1	CASSVTSGRVTDEQFF	TGTGCCAGCAGTGTGACTAGCGGGAGGGTAACGGATGAGCAGTTCTTC
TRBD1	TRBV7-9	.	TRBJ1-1	CASRPKDRLNTEAFF	TGTGCCAGCAGACCAAAGGACAGGTTGAACACTGAAGCTTTCTTT
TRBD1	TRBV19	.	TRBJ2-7	CASSINPGQGYEQYF	TGTGCCAGTAGTATCAACCCGGGACAGGGCTACGAGCAGTACTTC
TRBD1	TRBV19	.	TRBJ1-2	CASSTSGTGGSRDTF	TGTGCCAGTAGTACTTCCGGGACAGGGGGAAGCCGTGACACCTTC
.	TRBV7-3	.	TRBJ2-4	CASSPLAKNIQYF	TGTGCCAGCAGCCCTTTAGCCAAAAACATTCAGTACTTC
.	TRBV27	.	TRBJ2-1	CASSLEHLTSYNEQFF	TGTGCCAGCAGTTTGGAGCACTTGACCTCCTACAATGAGCAGTTCTTC
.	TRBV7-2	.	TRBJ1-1	CASSLLGTTNTEAFF	TGTGCCAGCAGCTTACTAGGGACAACCAACACTGAAGCTTTCTTT
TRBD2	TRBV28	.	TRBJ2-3	CASSSYASGRGGTDTQYF	TGTGCCAGCAGTTCCTATGCTAGCGGGAGGGGTGGAACAGATACGCAGTATTTT
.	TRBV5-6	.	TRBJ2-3	CASSSRGLEDTQYF	TGTGCCAGCAGCTCCCGGGGTCTCGAAGATACGCAGTATTTT
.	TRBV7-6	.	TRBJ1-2	CASSLARGYTF	TGTGCCAGCAGCTTAGCGCGGGGCTACACCTTC
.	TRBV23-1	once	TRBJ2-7	CASSLRPSSYEQYF	TGCGCCAGCAGTCTCAGGCCGAGCTCCTACGAGCAGTACTTC
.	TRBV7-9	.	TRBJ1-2	CASSLPEGLNYGYTF	TGTGCCAGCAGCCTCCCGGAGGGACTTAACTATGGCTACACCTTC
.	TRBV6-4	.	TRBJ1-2	CASSEVAGPGGYTF	TGTGCCAGCAGTGAAGTTGCAGGACCGGGAGGCTACACCTTC
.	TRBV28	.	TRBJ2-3	CASTPISRTDTQYF	TGTGCCAGCACACCCATCAGTCGCACAGATACGCAGTATTTT
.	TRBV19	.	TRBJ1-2	CASRGIGGRQYGYTF	TGTGCCAGTAGGGGAATCGGGGGACGCCAATATGGCTACACCTTC
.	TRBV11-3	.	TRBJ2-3	CASRAGDTQYF	TGTGCCAGCAGGGCGGGGGATACGCAGTATTTT
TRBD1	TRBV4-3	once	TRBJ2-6	CASSQVTGSGANVLTF	TGCGCCAGCAGCCAGGTGACAGGGTCTGGGGCCAACGTCCTGACTTTC
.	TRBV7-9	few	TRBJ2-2	CASSSEVTGELFF	TGTGCCAGCAGCTCAGAAGTCACCGGGGAGCTGTTTTTT
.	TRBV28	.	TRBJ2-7	CASSLTPSSYEQYF	TGTGCCAGCAGTTTAACCCCCAGCTCCTACGAGCAGTACTTC
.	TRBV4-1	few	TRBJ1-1	CASSQVPGFTGSNTEAFF	TGCGCCAGCAGCCAAGTTCCAGGGTTTACCGGGAGTAACACTGAAGCTTTCTTT
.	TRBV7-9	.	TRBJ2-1	CASSPSDRDPYNEQFF	TGTGCCAGCAGCCCTAGCGACAGGGATCCCTACAATGAGCAGTTCTTC
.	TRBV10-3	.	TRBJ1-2	CAIGQYGYTF	TGTGCCATCGGTCAGTATGGCTACACCTTC
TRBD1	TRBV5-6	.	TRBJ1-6	CASSPGTGSIFSSPLHF	TGTGCCAGCAGCCCCGGGACAGGGTCTATTTTTTCCTCACCCCTCCACTTT
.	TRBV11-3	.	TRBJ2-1	CASSAGVYNEQFF	TGTGCCAGCAGCGCCGGGGTCTACAATGAGCAGTTCTTC
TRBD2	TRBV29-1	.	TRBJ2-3	CSVETPGTSGSTDTQYF	TGCAGCGTTGAAACCCCCGGGACTAGCGGTTCGACAGATACGCAGTATTTT
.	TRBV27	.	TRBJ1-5	CASRPTASNQPQHF	TGTGCCAGCAGGCCGACAGCTAGCAATCAGCCCCAGCATTTT
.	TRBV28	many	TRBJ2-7	CATSERVSYEQYF	TGTGCCACCTCCGAGCGGGTCTCCTACGAGCAGTACTTC
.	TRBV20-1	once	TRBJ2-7	CSARVSVEQYF	TGCAGTGCTAGAGTTTCGGTCGAGCAGTACTTC
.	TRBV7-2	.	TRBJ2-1	CASSTHPRGVEQFF	TGTGCCAGCAGCACCCACCCACGGGGTGTAGAGCAGTTCTTC
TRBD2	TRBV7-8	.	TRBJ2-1	CASSFSSGRPDNEQFF	TGTGCCAGCAGCTTCTCTAGCGGGAGACCCGACAATGAGCAGTTCTTC
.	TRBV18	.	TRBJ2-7	CASSPPGSSYEQYF	TGTGCCAGCTCACCACCGGGCAGCTCCTACGAGCAGTACTTC
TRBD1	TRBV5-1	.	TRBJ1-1	CASSPGQGVPMNTEAFF	TGCGCCAGCAGCCCGGGGCAGGGGGTTCCCATGAACACTGAAGCTTTCTTT